These T cell receptor beta chains were read from a single sample in a study of shared clonotypes between healthy human individuals. Some clones are missing from TCRdb's copy, which holds only in-frame ones; the method was immunoSEQ multiplex PCR. The sample has fewer than 2.5 million clones; 90% to 95% are singletons. The material sequenced was naive CD4+ T cells from PBMCs. The origin of the receptors is a man between 18 and 29 years old in good health. Some clones in this sample may be carry-over from other donors' samples. CDR3s include the opening cysteine and the closing phenylalanine or tryptophan. Each record gives: clone size, D gene, V gene, J gene, CDR3 protein, CDR3 DNA. The D gene is left open where the match is weak. Clone size appears in some rows only: once, few, many, or a class for an expanded clone.

size: .
D: .
V: TRBV5-4
J: TRBJ1-4
CDR3: CASTSYGEEKLFF
DNA: TGTGCCAGCACCTCTTATGGGGAGGAAAAACTGTTTTTT

size: .
D: .
V: TRBV5-1
J: TRBJ2-1
CDR3: CASSLLNEQFF
DNA: TGCGCCAGCAGCTTGTTGAATGAGCAGTTCTTC

size: .
D: .
V: TRBV18
J: TRBJ1-4
CDR3: CASSPVRAPLHEKLFF
DNA: TGTGCCAGCTCACCTGTGCGGGCCCCGCTACATGAAAAACTGTTTTTT

size: .
D: TRBD2
V: TRBV7-8
J: TRBJ2-7
CDR3: CASSLATGLAGGKQYF
DNA: TGTGCCAGCAGCTTAGCGACTGGACTAGCGGGAGGGAAGCAGTACTTC

size: .
D: .
V: TRBV9
J: TRBJ1-1
CDR3: CASSVEAGSVFF
DNA: TGTGCCAGCAGCGTAGAGGCAGGGTCGGTTTTCTTT

size: .
D: .
V: TRBV2
J: TRBJ1-4
CDR3: CASSENRRAEKLFF
DNA: TGTGCCAGCAGTGAAAACAGGCGTGCAGAAAAACTGTTTTTT

size: .
D: .
V: TRBV5-1
J: TRBJ2-7
CDR3: CASRGDLDYEQYF
DNA: TGCGCCAGCAGAGGGGATTTGGACTACGAGCAGTACTTC

size: once
D: .
V: TRBV4-2
J: TRBJ2-1
CDR3: CASSQDGGLSYNEQFF
DNA: TGTGCCAGCAGCCAAGATGGCGGGCTATCCTACAATGAGCAGTTCTTC

size: .
D: TRBD2
V: TRBV7-2
J: TRBJ2-3
CDR3: CASSTGLADSDTQYF
DNA: TGTGCCAGCAGCACGGGACTAGCGGACTCAGATACGCAGTATTTT

size: .
D: .
V: TRBV9
J: TRBJ2-1
CDR3: CASSAGTSNNEQFF
DNA: TGTGCCAGCAGCGCCGGGACTTCAAACAATGAGCAGTTCTTC

size: .
D: TRBD1
V: TRBV30
J: TRBJ2-5
CDR3: CASGGTTGMETQYF
DNA: TGTGCCTCGGGTGGGACGACAGGGATGGAGACCCAGTACTTC

size: .
D: .
V: TRBV4-1
J: TRBJ2-7
CDR3: CASSQDPGRVEQYF
DNA: TGCGCCAGCAGCCAAGATCCGGGCCGGGTCGAGCAGTACTTC

size: .
D: .
V: TRBV19
J: TRBJ1-2
CDR3: CASQPHQGDYGYTF
DNA: TGTGCCAGCCAGCCTCATCAGGGTGACTATGGCTACACCTTC

size: .
D: .
V: TRBV5-5
J: TRBJ1-5
CDR3: CASSRTGDNQPQHF
DNA: TGTGCCAGCAGCCGGACCGGAGATAATCAGCCCCAGCATTTT

size: .
D: TRBD1
V: TRBV27
J: TRBJ2-1
CDR3: CASSLGWTGDEQFF
DNA: TGTGCCAGCAGTTTAGGCTGGACAGGGGATGAGCAGTTCTTC

size: once
D: .
V: TRBV10-3
J: TRBJ2-3
CDR3: CAIKRDPTDTQYF
DNA: TGTGCCATCAAGAGGGACCCCACAGATACGCAGTATTTT

size: .
D: TRBD1
V: TRBV10-3
J: TRBJ1-5
CDR3: CAISSGGGGSNQPQHF
DNA: TGTGCCATCAGTTCAGGGGGCGGTGGTAGCAATCAGCCCCAGCATTTT

size: .
D: .
V: TRBV2
J: TRBJ1-2
CDR3: CASSPSDTLRPYGYTF
DNA: TGTGCCAGCAGTCCCTCCGACACTCTTCGTCCCTATGGCTACACCTTC

size: .
D: .
V: TRBV2
J: TRBJ2-5
CDR3: CASTQTVSQETQYF
DNA: TGTGCCAGCACCCAGACAGTTTCCCAAGAGACCCAGTACTTC

size: .
D: .
V: TRBV2
J: TRBJ2-2
CDR3: CASRTNDRPNTGELFF
DNA: TGTGCCAGCAGGACCAATGACAGACCGAACACCGGGGAGCTGTTTTTT

size: .
D: .
V: TRBV28
J: TRBJ2-1
CDR3: CASRKNRDRPYNEQFF
DNA: TGTGCCAGCAGGAAAAACAGGGATCGCCCCTACAATGAGCAGTTCTTC

size: .
D: .
V: TRBV28
J: TRBJ1-2
CDR3: CASSLNGNYGYTF
DNA: TGTGCCAGCAGTTTAAACGGTAACTATGGCTACACCTTC

size: .
D: TRBD1
V: TRBV28
J: TRBJ2-7
CDR3: CASTPTGQGAFEQYF
DNA: TGTGCCAGCACCCCAACGGGACAGGGGGCTTTCGAGCAGTACTTC

size: .
D: .
V: TRBV6-4
J: TRBJ1-2
CDR3: CASSDSIVWIRDRIGYGYTF
DNA: TGTGCCAGCAGTGACTCGATCGTATGGATAAGGGATCGTATTGGATATGGCTACACCTTC

size: .
D: TRBD2
V: TRBV4-1
J: TRBJ2-7
CDR3: CASSQDPASGSIFVGQRRYF
DNA: TGCGCCAGCAGCCAAGATCCGGCTAGCGGGAGTATTTTCGTGGGTCAACGCCGGTACTTC

size: .
D: .
V: TRBV10-3
J: TRBJ2-7
CDR3: CAISDMDGYYEQYF
DNA: TGTGCCATCAGTGACATGGACGGATACTACGAGCAGTACTTC

size: .
D: TRBD1
V: TRBV2
J: TRBJ2-1
CDR3: CASSESLGTVDEQFF
DNA: TGTGCCAGCAGTGAAAGTCTAGGGACAGTGGATGAGCAGTTCTTC

size: .
D: .
V: TRBV2
J: TRBJ1-4
CDR3: CASISLAAAGEKLFF
DNA: TGTGCCAGCATATCTCTGGCAGCCGCGGGAGAAAAACTGTTTTTT

size: .
D: TRBD2
V: TRBV28
J: TRBJ2-1
CDR3: CASRRRGSSPKNEQFF
DNA: TGTGCCAGCAGGAGGCGCGGGAGTAGCCCCAAAAATGAGCAGTTCTTC

size: .
D: .
V: TRBV7-9
J: TRBJ2-7
CDR3: CASSLVGGYEQYF
DNA: TGTGCCAGCAGCTTAGTTGGGGGATACGAGCAGTACTTC

size: .
D: TRBD1
V: TRBV28
J: TRBJ1-4
CDR3: CASSLLGQGNEKLFF
DNA: TGTGCCAGCAGTTTATTGGGACAGGGTAATGAAAAACTGTTTTTT

size: .
D: TRBD1
V: TRBV28
J: TRBJ2-5
CDR3: CASSPWGRDSETQYF
DNA: TGTGCCAGCAGTCCTTGGGGTCGGGACAGCGAGACCCAGTACTTC

size: .
D: TRBD2
V: TRBV11-2
J: TRBJ2-3
CDR3: CASSQRDVTDTQYF
DNA: TGTGCCAGCAGCCAGCGGGACGTAACAGATACGCAGTATTTT

size: .
D: .
V: TRBV6-6
J: TRBJ2-5
CDR3: CASSDRQPRRETQYF
DNA: TGTGCCAGCAGTGACCGACAGCCCCGGAGGGAGACCCAGTACTTC

size: .
D: .
V: TRBV7-9
J: TRBJ2-7
CDR3: CASSSQNYEQYF
DNA: TGTGCCAGCAGCTCACAGAACTACGAGCAGTACTTC

size: .
D: TRBD1
V: TRBV7-2
J: TRBJ2-7
CDR3: CASSLAGTGPYEQYF
DNA: TGTGCCAGCAGCTTGGCCGGGACAGGGCCCTACGAGCAGTACTTC

size: .
D: .
V: TRBV10-3
J: TRBJ2-7
CDR3: CAISEKGDYEQYF
DNA: TGTGCCATCAGTGAGAAGGGGGACTACGAGCAGTACTTC

size: .
D: .
V: TRBV2
J: TRBJ2-5
CDR3: CASSETWLRWETQYF
DNA: TGTGCCAGCAGTGAAACGTGGCTACGGTGGGAGACCCAGTACTTC

size: .
D: .
V: TRBV27
J: TRBJ2-5
CDR3: CASSPKLFQETQYF
DNA: TGTGCCAGCAGTCCAAAACTGTTTCAAGAGACCCAGTACTTC

size: .
D: .
V: TRBV9
J: TRBJ2-7
CDR3: CASSVQDTLGYEQYF
DNA: TGTGCCAGCAGCGTACAGGACACTTTGGGATACGAGCAGTACTTC

size: .
D: .
V: TRBV4-1
J: TRBJ2-5
CDR3: CASSLLTQETQYF
DNA: TGCGCCAGCAGCCTCCTAACACAAGAGACCCAGTACTTC

size: .
D: .
V: TRBV7-2
J: TRBJ2-5
CDR3: CASRQQEETQYF
DNA: TGTGCCAGCAGACAGCAAGAAGAGACCCAGTACTTC

size: .
D: .
V: TRBV2
J: TRBJ2-2
CDR3: CASSATGDTGELFF
DNA: TGTGCCAGCAGTGCGACGGGTGACACCGGGGAGCTGTTTTTT

size: .
D: .
V: TRBV9
J: TRBJ2-1
CDR3: CASSVGEPGNEQFF
DNA: TGTGCCAGCAGCGTAGGTGAGCCGGGAAATGAGCAGTTCTTC

size: .
D: .
V: TRBV25-1
J: TRBJ2-5
CDR3: CASTPRDLKTQYF
DNA: TGTGCCAGCACCCCCCGGGACCTGAAGACCCAGTACTTC

size: .
D: TRBD2
V: TRBV2
J: TRBJ2-7
CDR3: CATHRLAGGEQYF
DNA: TGTGCCACCCACCGGCTAGCGGGAGGCGAGCAGTACTTC

size: .
D: .
V: TRBV5-1
J: TRBJ1-3
CDR3: CASSLVGRASGNTIYF
DNA: TGCGCCAGCAGCTTGGTAGGGCGAGCCTCTGGAAACACCATATATTTT

size: once
D: TRBD1
V: TRBV6-5
J: TRBJ2-7
CDR3: CASSGTGGTEQYF
DNA: TGTGCCAGCAGTGGGACAGGGGGTACCGAGCAGTACTTC

size: once
D: TRBD2
V: TRBV5-4
J: TRBJ2-7
CDR3: CASSPPPGTSGREQYF
DNA: TGTGCCAGCAGCCCCCCACCGGGGACTAGCGGACGCGAGCAGTACTTC

size: .
D: .
V: TRBV7-2
J: TRBJ1-5
CDR3: CASSLEGGYSNQPQHF
DNA: TGTGCCAGCAGCTTAGAAGGGGGTTATAGCAATCAGCCCCAGCATTTT

size: .
D: .
V: TRBV7-7
J: TRBJ2-1
CDR3: CASSLGAAYNEQFF
DNA: TGTGCCAGCAGCTTAGGTGCAGCCTACAATGAGCAGTTCTTC